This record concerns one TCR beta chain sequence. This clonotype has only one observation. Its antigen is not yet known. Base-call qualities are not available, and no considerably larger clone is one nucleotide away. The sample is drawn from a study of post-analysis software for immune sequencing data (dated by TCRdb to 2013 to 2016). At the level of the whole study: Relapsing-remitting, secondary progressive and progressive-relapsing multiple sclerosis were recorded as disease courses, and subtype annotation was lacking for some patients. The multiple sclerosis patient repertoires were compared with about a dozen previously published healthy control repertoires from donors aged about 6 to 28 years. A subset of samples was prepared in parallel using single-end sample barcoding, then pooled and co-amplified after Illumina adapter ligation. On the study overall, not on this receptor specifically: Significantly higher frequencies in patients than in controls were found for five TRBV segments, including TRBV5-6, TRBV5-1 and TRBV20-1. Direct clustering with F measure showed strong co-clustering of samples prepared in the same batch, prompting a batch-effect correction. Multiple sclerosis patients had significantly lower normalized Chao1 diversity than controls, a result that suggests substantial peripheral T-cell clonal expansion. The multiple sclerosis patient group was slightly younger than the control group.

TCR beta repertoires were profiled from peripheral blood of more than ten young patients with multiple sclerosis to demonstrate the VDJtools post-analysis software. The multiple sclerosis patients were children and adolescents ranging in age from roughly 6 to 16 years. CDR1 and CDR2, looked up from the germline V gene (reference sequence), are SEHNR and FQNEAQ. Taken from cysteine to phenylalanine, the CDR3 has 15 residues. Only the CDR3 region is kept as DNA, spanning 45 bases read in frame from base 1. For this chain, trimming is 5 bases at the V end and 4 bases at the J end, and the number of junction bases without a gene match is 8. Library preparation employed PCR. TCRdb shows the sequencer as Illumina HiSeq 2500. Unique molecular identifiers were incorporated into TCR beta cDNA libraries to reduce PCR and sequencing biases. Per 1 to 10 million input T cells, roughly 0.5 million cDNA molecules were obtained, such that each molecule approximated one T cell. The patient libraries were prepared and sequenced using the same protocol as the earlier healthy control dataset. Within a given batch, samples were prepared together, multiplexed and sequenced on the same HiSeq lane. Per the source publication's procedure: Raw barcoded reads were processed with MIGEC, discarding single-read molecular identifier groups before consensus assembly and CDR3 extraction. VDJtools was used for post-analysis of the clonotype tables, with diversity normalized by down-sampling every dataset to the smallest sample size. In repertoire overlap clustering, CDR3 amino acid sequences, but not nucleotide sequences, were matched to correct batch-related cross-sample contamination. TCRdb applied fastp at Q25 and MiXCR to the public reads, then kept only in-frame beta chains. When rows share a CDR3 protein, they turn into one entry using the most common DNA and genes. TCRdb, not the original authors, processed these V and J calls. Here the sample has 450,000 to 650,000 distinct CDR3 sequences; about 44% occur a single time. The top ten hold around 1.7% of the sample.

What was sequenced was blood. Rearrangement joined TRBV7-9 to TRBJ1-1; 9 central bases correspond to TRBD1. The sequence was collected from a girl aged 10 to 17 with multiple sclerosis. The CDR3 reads CASSTSGTGSTEAFF. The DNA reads TGTGCCAGCAGCACCTCCGGGACAGGGAGCACTGAAGCTTTCTTT. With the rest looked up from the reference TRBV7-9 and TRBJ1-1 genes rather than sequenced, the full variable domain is DTGVSQNPRHKITKRGQNVTFRCDPISEHNRLYWYRQTLGQGPEFLTYFQNEAQLEKSRLLSDRFSAERPKGSFSTLEIQRTEQGDSAMYLCASSTSGTGSTEAFFGQGTRLTVV.